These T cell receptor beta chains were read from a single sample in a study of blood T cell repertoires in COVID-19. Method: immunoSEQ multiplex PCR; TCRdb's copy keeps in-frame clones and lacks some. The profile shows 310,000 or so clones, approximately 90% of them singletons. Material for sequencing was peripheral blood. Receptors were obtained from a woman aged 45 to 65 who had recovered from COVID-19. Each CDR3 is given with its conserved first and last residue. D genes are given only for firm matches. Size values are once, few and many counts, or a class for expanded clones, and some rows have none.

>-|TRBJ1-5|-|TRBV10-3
TGTGCCATCAGTAATACTAGCCTGGAGAGCAATCAGCCCCAGCATTTT
CAISNTSLESNQPQHF
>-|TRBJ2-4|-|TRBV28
TGTGCCAGCAGTTTGACTAGACCCAAAAACATTCAGTACTTC
CASSLTRPKNIQYF
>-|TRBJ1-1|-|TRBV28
TGTGCCAGCAGAGGAACGGGGTCGATCACTGAAGCTTTCTTT
CASRGTGSITEAFF
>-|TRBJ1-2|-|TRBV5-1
TGCGCCAGCAGCTTGGGCCGGGTCCTTGATTCAAACGGGGGCTACACCTTC
CASSLGRVLDSNGGYTF
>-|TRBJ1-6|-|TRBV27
TGTGCCAGCAGTTTAAAGTCAGGGGTTGGTAATTCACCCCTCCACTTT
CASSLKSGVGNSPLHF
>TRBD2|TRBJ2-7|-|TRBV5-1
TGCGCCAGCAGCGTCGGACTAGCGGGGGGCTCTATCACGTGGTACGAGCAGTACTTC
CASSVGLAGGSITWYEQYF
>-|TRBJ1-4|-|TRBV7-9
TGTGCCAGCAGCCCCGGCCGGGGAAGTGAAAAACTGTTTTTT
CASSPGRGSEKLFF
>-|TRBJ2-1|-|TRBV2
TGTGCCAGCAGTGAGCGGGGTCCTTACAATGAGCAGTTCTTC
CASSERGPYNEQFF
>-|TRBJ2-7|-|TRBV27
TGTGCCAGCAGTGCCGTACTAAGCTCCCACGAGCAGTACTTC
CASSAVLSSHEQYF
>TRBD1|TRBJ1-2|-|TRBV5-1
TGCGCCAGCAGTCAACAGGGGAACTATGGCTACACCTTC
CASSQQGNYGYTF
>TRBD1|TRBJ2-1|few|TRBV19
TGTGCCAGTAGTAACCGTTGGACAGGGAGTGATTACAATGAGCAGTTCTTC
CASSNRWTGSDYNEQFF
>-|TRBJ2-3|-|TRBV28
TGTGCCAGCAGTTTGCAGGGGCGCACAGATACGCAGTATTTT
CASSLQGRTDTQYF
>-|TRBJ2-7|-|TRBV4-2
TGTGCCAGCAGCCGGGGGCCCTCTGGGGACTACGAGCAGTACTTC
CASSRGPSGDYEQYF